The sequence of this T cell receptor (beta chain) was determined in a study of cytomegalovirus exposure and HLA in healthy donors (TCRdb year 2017). General notes on the study: An earlier analysis of roughly 610 of the donors reported about 260 Gb of sequence data and about 120 million unique TCR beta sequences obtained from around 190 million T cells. Among a few hundred genotyped donors of the cohort, an average of 235,054 unique TCR beta nucleotide sequences were sequenced per donor, around 20% of them non-productive. Every repertoire in the discovery cohort had been generated on one and the same sequencing platform. Using immunosequencing, the study profiled T cell repertoires from roughly 650 subjects and related those repertoires to cytomegalovirus serostatus. An early release covering roughly 600 HLA-typed donors comprised 300 to 350 gigabases of sequencing data and about 90 million unique TCR sequences. The study aimed to test whether cataloging public T cell receptors could reveal signatures of past pathogen exposure. The genetic ancestry cluster associated with self-reported Caucasian donors included 81% of the roughly 390 genotyped donors. High-throughput TCR immunosequencing, statistical association of individual TCRs with disease status, and machine learning were combined to predict cytomegalovirus infection status. An earlier analysis of approximately 500 of the donors applied high-throughput TCR beta sequencing to assess whether each TCR beta V gene segment acted as functional or pseudogenic. Alongside the repertoire data, information on donor age, sex, ethnicity and CMV serostatus was compiled. A later analysis re-analyzed previously published TCR beta repertoires from about 600 donors and added high-resolution HLA genotyping to study TCR occurrence patterns. A later genetic analysis used genome-wide SNP genotypes for about three fifths of the roughly 700 donors, treating that subset as a discovery cohort. Typing coverage differed by locus: A, B, C, DRB1 and DQB1 were typed in roughly 629-630 donors, DQA1 in around 500, DPA1 in some 570, and DPB1 in 400 to 490. Because of strong linkage in the cohort, roughly 5 DR-DQ haplotypes were treated as single units for association and clustering. Along with the approximately 600-subject first cohort, a separate validation cohort of more than 90 different subjects was used. Both class I and class II loci were covered by HLA typing, at four-digit resolution. In the later analysis, no new phenotypic data were used to find candidate immune exposures; instead, reliance was placed on TCR beta sequences and their occurrence across donors. Here is what the overall study found, with its caveats: In a later analysis, most CMV-associated TCR beta chains were found to appear HLA-restricted, with HLA associations seemingly driven largely by CMV exposure. The only immune exposure information available for the cohort was CMV serostatus. In a later analysis, HLA-associated TCR beta chains showed more clonal expansion and lower generation probabilities than non-associated chains that were equally common. A group of highly shared sequence variants was considered likely to be a technical artifact of the sequencing pipeline. Three of the identified cytomegalovirus-associated TCR beta chains were confirmed in vitro to be specific for cytomegalovirus antigens. The cohort was sequenced for TCR beta chains only, and without alpha or paired-chain data the features that could be detected were limited. Strong co-occurrence of HLA alleles, especially DR and DQ, made assigning TCR associations to individual alleles difficult. Because counts were too low, seventeen rarely observed V segments, including chromosome 9 orphons, were left out of the earlier analysis of about 500 of the donors. Because the 87-base-pair reads could not distinguish some IMGT-functional V segments, including TRBV6-2 and TRBV6-3, those segments were excluded. According to a later analysis, parvovirus B19, influenza, CMV and Epstein-Barr virus appeared linked to several top co-occurrence clusters. The classifier was reported to diagnose cytomegalovirus status with high specificity and sensitivity in both the original cohort and the validation cohort. Broadly in line with IMGT annotations, most TCR beta V segments showed up in productive rearrangements about 87% or about 30% of the time in an earlier analysis of a few hundred of the donors. A further reported finding was that TCR beta sequences accurately predicted the HLA-A and HLA-B alleles for most subjects in the first cohort. Linkage disequilibrium might explain the correlated functional status among segregating V segments, but an unknown experimental factor could not be excluded. A later analysis found that TCR association rates varied across HLA loci, with DRB1 alleles showing the most associated TCRs and HLA-C alleles the fewest. Because HLA typing was missing for some donors at each locus, association tests included only the typed subset. Presence/absence analyses assumed roughly uniform sequencing depth across donors, an assumption that may not hold. V-gene and J-gene trimming of TCR beta chains was associated with a missense DCLRE1C variant in a later genetic analysis, and the association was replicated in an independent cohort. Specific HLA alleles were associated with some 15,000 TCR beta sequences at a false discovery rate of 0.05 in a later analysis. The study gave a list of 150 to 200 TCR beta chains associated with cytomegalovirus. In a later genetic analysis, fewer N-insertions in productive TCRs were reported among donors in an Asian-associated ancestry cluster than the roughly 640-donor mean. Most TCR sequences were observed very rarely across donors, whereas some public TCRs were present in many individuals. The authors suggested that the approach could potentially be generalized to other disease states and immunological phenotypes.

The cohort consisted of 670 or so healthy bone marrow donors. Cohort members were all nominally healthy when sampled, although unrecorded immune exposures were likely present. The donor was CMV seronegative and was included in the group of under 450 seronegative cohort members. A peripheral blood sample was collected from each donor, and TCR beta sequencing was performed on peripheral blood mononuclear cells. Genomic DNA extraction from the blood cell samples was performed with the Qiagen DNeasy Blood Extraction Kit. A note on this clone: Its recognized antigen is unknown. No per-base quality is available; no much larger clone lies one base away.

Spanning cysteine to phenylalanine, the CDR3 consists of 15 amino acids. Left in the record is the CDR3 DNA by itself, 45 bases read in frame from the first base. Trimming costs V 8 bases and J 1 base, and their ends lie 16 bases apart. According to the germline V gene, CDR1 reads MDHEN and CDR2 reads SYDVKM. Receptors were amplified or captured by the immunoSEQ multiplex PCR assay. For the multiplex PCR, a mixture combining 60 forward primers for TCR Vbeta segments and 13 reverse primers for TCR Jbeta segments was used. The CDR3 region of rearranged TCR beta genes was amplified from genomic DNA by a multiplex PCR assay. The Illumina HiSeq System was used to sequence the amplified TCR beta libraries as 87-base-pair reads. In the original analysis: A later analysis counted some 80 million unique TCR beta chains across the 670 or so repertoires, and about 10 million of these chains were shared by at least two donors. A nearest-neighbor algorithm error-corrected the raw reads and collapsed the reads into unique sequences, merging closely related sequences to remove PCR and sequencing errors. CDR3 sequences were aligned to IMGT reference sequences to assign V, D and J gene segments. Each retained sequence needed at least a six-nucleotide match to both a V gene segment and a J gene segment. A rearrangement counted as productive if the CDR3 had no stop codons and remained in frame with V and J, and every other rearrangement counted as non-productive. Following IMGT convention, CDR3 was defined as the stretch from the second conserved V-encoded cysteine up to the conserved J-encoded phenylalanine. In an earlier analysis of roughly 610 of the donors, sequences lacking an unambiguous match to a single V gene segment were excluded. An earlier analysis of 550 to 650 of the donors classified V segments as functional when productive rearrangements were above 56.7% and as segregating when the standard deviation between donors was above 5%. A statistical classification framework was built to diagnose cytomegalovirus status from the catalog of TCR beta chain sequences. In a later analysis, TCR nucleotide sequences were compared against IMGT/GENE-DB human TR gene sequences so that V and J genes could be assigned. A later analysis assigned CDR3 sequences and most-parsimonious VDJ recombination scenarios with the TCRdist pipeline. In a later analysis, each TCR beta chain was defined by its CDR3 amino acid sequence together with its V-gene family, and reads without a unique V-gene family were excluded. To address suspected cross-contamination and a sequencing artifact, a later analysis removed a few hundred highly shared, low-generation-probability nucleotide sequences. For each public chain, a later analysis derived a clonal expansion index from normalized ranks of inferred template counts within each repertoire. In a later analysis, generation probabilities were computed using a VDJ recombination model fitted to out-of-frame rearrangements, and the results were checked against IGoR. A later analysis scored TCR-TCR, TCR-HLA and TCR-CMV co-occurrence with hypergeometric tests, applying a repertoire-size bias correction to TCR pairs. False discovery rates were estimated in a later analysis by permuting HLA or CMV assignments 20 times. In a later analysis, co-occurring TCRs were grouped using DBSCAN, with TCRdist sequence similarity added in when clustering inside HLA-allele-positive subsets. For co-occurrence clustering, repertoires with fewer than 30,000 or more than 120,000 public chains were excluded, along with about five repertoires with anomalous nucleotide sharing. The source is immuneACCESS, and TCRdb retained only in-frame sequences with V and J called. Part of the clones is not carried over; for the studies checked, unresolved V genes explain less than half of this, and the remainder is unexplained. The V and J calls and clone size were taken over from that table, and D and trimming were inferred from the DNA. Counted in this sample were 200,000 to 250,000 clones; 80% to 90% of them appeared once. Together, the top ten hold 2.5% to 3% of the sample.

The chain is encoded by TRBV28 joined to TRBJ2-3; the D gene is possibly TRBD2, with 7 bases matching. Sequencing was done on a sample of PBMCs. The TCR comes from a man aged 30 to 39 in good health and CMV-seronegative. This receptor has the CDR3 CASGYRGGRTDTQYF. The nucleotide sequence reads TGTGCCAGCGGGTATAGGGGGGGGCGCACAGATACGCAGTATTTT.